These 7 T cell receptor beta chains originate from one sample sequenced in a study of blood T cell repertoires in COVID-19. Here immunoSEQ multiplex PCR was the method, and the copy in TCRdb shows in-frame clones only, minus some. The sample holds 250,000 or so clones, about 91% seen once. The specimen was peripheral blood. The receptors shown here come from a man older than 75 with acute or convalescent COVID-19.

The CDR3 protein is CASSLGGGEQYF. The DNA of the CDR3 is TGTGCCAGCAGCTTAGGGGGGGGCGAGCAGTACTTC. The V call is TRBV7-6, the J call TRBJ2-7, with 7 bases identical to TRBD2. V lost 1 base and J lost 6; bases outside the gene matches: 0. The CDR3 extends over 12 amino acids. The germline V gene encodes CDR1 SGHVS and CDR2 FNYEAQ. The full variable domain, in which reference TRBV7-6 and TRBJ2-7 provide the parts outside the CDR3, is GAGVSQSPRYKVTKRGQDVALRCDPISGHVSLYWYRQALGQGPEFLTYFNYEAQQDKSGLPNDRFSAERPEGSISTLTIQRTEQRDSAMYRCASSLGGGEQYFGPGTRLTVT.

Only one count was recorded for this clone. The V gene is TRBV2, the J gene TRBJ2-1, with TRBD1 matching over 11 bases. Germline V gives CDR1 SNHLY, CDR2 FYNNEI. The CDR3 runs 15 residues. Germline trimming cut 7 bases from V and 4 bases from J; bases unmatched to any gene: 6. CDR3 residues: CASKIGTGGYNEQFF. DNA for the CDR3: TGTGCCAGCAAGATAGGGACAGGGGGGTACAATGAGCAGTTCTTC. Using reference TRBV2 and TRBJ2-1 for the parts outside the CDR3, the full variable domain is EPEVTQTPSHQVTQMGQEVILRCVPISNHLYFYWYRQILGQKVEFLVSFYNNEISEKSEIFDDQFSVERPDGSNFTLKIRSTKLEDSAMYFCASKIGTGGYNEQFFGPGTRLTVL.

This chain uses TRBV9 with TRBJ2-1, with D possibly matching TRBD2 (6 bases). The CDR3 has 16 amino acids. The germline V and J ends were trimmed by 0 bases and 0 bases, with 10 bases remaining between them. Germline CDR1 and CDR2: SGDLS and YYNGEE. CDR3 amino acids: CASSVEASASYNEQFF. DNA for the CDR3: TGTGCCAGCAGCGTAGAGGCTAGCGCCTCCTACAATGAGCAGTTCTTC.

The CDR3 DNA reads as TGCGCCAGCAGCTTGCGTGACAGGGGGCGGTGGGAGACCCAGTACTTC. Its translation is CASSLRDRGRWETQYF. The rearrangement joins TRBV5-1 to TRBJ2-5; 10 nucleotides line up with TRBD1. V lost 1 base and J lost 5; bases outside the gene matches: 8. The CDR3 extends over 16 amino acids. Germline V gene sequence: CDR1 SGHRS, CDR2 YFSETQ.

CDR3 coding DNA: TGTGCCAGCAGCTTACTAGCGGGGGAGAACTACGAGCAGTACTTC. This codes for CASSLLAGENYEQYF. This chain uses TRBV7-6 with TRBJ2-7, with 10 bases fitting TRBD2. The CDR3 is 15 amino acids. With 2 bases clipped from V and 3 bases from J, the junction kept 4 bases outside the gene matches. The germline CDR1 and CDR2 sequences are SGHVS and FNYEAQ. Together with reference TRBV7-6 and TRBJ2-7, the CDR3 gives the full variable domain: GAGVSQSPRYKVTKRGQDVALRCDPISGHVSLYWYRQALGQGPEFLTYFNYEAQQDKSGLPNDRFSAERPEGSISTLTIQRTEQRDSAMYRCASSLLAGENYEQYFGPGTRLTVT.

This clone was recorded a few times. The chain carries TRBV7-2 and TRBJ1-5; D possibly corresponds to TRBD1 (6 bases). The CDR3 is 14 residues long. Germline V lookup: CDR1 SGHTA, CDR2 FQGNSA. V lost 5 bases and J lost 6, with 14 bases in between. The CDR3 loop reads CASSQHRVSQPQHF. The DNA for the CDR3 is TGTGCCAGCAGCCAACACAGGGTCAGTCAGCCCCAGCATTTT. Combining the CDR3 with reference TRBV7-2 and TRBJ1-5 gives the whole variable domain GAGVSQSPSNKVTEKGKDVELRCDPISGHTALYWYRQSLGQGLEFLIYFQGNSAPDKSGLPSDRFSAERTGGSVSTLTIQRTQQEDSAVYLCASSQHRVSQPQHFGDGTRLSIL.

The chain carries TRBV6-5 and TRBJ1-1; D may be TRBD1 (6 bases). Germline loops: CDR1 MNHEY, CDR2 SVGAGI. This CDR3 comprises 13 residues. Trimming removed 6 bases at V and 7 bases at J, with 15 bases between. This CDR3 reads CASRPDRRNEAFF. The CDR3 nucleotides are TGTGCCAGCAGACCCGACAGGCGCAATGAAGCTTTCTTT.